The 14 T cell receptor beta chains given below trace back to one sample, sequenced in a study of T-cell reconstitution after alpha-beta-depleted transplantation in children. Library preparation (for TCRbeta) was performed with unique molecular identifiers. MiXCR, applied by TCRdb to the PCR reads, yields one record per CDR3 protein. This table has fewer than 550,000 distinct CDR3 sequences, approximately 11% appearing once. The sequencing used PBMCs from the stem cell graft donor, collected from the stem cell graft. Receptor source: a human donor who donated a stem cell graft to a child with acute myeloid leukemia.

This clonotype was found many times. This chain uses TRBV7-6 with TRBJ1-4; no definite D call. Germline V gene lookup returns CDR1 SGHVS and CDR2 FNYEAQ. The CDR3 totals 16 residues. V was trimmed by 4 bases and J by 3 bases, leaving 15 bases between them. Here the CDR3 reads CASSSRTGVANEKLFF. The CDR3 DNA reads as TGTGCCAGCAGCTCCCGCACCGGGGTAGCTAATGAAAAACTGTTTTTT. Complete variable domain (other parts from reference TRBV7-6 and TRBJ1-4): GAGVSQSPRYKVTKRGQDVALRCDPISGHVSLYWYRQALGQGPEFLTYFNYEAQQDKSGLPNDRFSAERPEGSISTLTIQRTEQRDSAMYRCASSSRTGVANEKLFFGSGTQLSVL.

This clonotype has a handful of counts. V and J are TRBV19 and TRBJ2-1, with TRBD1 matching 9 bases. The CDR3 runs 15 residues. J gave up 6 bases and V 4 bases, and 7 bases lay outside the gene matches. Germline loops: CDR1 LNHDA, CDR2 SQIVND (reference sequence). The CDR3, as DNA: TGTGCCAGTAGTAGGCGGACAGGGGTTAGCAATGAGCAGTTCTTC. Protein product: CASSRRTGVSNEQFF.

With respect to this clonotype: The CDR3 end shows no conserved phenylalanine or tryptophan, and so a read error is likely. This chain connects TRBV6-4 to TRBJ2-3; D call uncertain. V lost 5 bases and J 3 bases, leaving 9 bases between the germline ends. The CDR3 is 13 amino acids. Germline V gives CDR1 MRHNA, CDR2 SNTAGT. The DNA of the CDR3 is TGTGCCAGCAGTCAGTTATCGACAGATACGCAGTATTCT. This translates into CASSQLSTDTQYS.

The table lists this clonotype with a few counts. This rearrangement joins TRBV6-5 to TRBJ2-1; D remains ambiguous. Germline CDR1 is MNHEY and CDR2 is SVGAGI. With 5 bases removed from V and 0 bases from J, the gap between germline ends came to 2 bases. The CDR3 spans 12 residues. The CDR3 is CASSTSYNEQFF. DNA of the CDR3: TGTGCCAGCAGTACCTCCTACAATGAGCAGTTCTTC.

This clonotype was counted a few times. V is TRBV5-1 and J is TRBJ2-1, with 7 nucleotides matching TRBD1. CDR1 SGHRS and CDR2 YFSETQ come from the germline V gene. This CDR3 contains 15 residues. With V trimmed by 2 bases and J by 5 bases, 7 bases remained unmatched. CDR3 coding DNA: TGCGCCAGCAGCTTTTTCGGGACAGCCAACAATGAGCAGTTCTTC. This sequence encodes CASSFFGTANNEQFF. Full variable domain (missing parts from reference TRBV5-1 and TRBJ2-1): KAGVTQTPRYLIKTRGQQVTLSCSPISGHRSVSWYQQTPGQGLQFLFEYFSETQRNKGNFPGRFSGRQFSNSRSEMNVSTLELGDSALYLCASSFFGTANNEQFFGPGTRLTVL.

This clonotype showed up many times. The chain employs TRBV7-3 and TRBJ1-1; 7 bases are shared with TRBD1. CDR1 and CDR2 (germline): SGHTA, FQGTGA. The CDR3 length is 13 residues. V lost 5 bases to trimming and J lost 7 bases; unmatched junction nucleotides: 7. This CDR3 is CASSIMGQSEAFF. The CDR3 DNA follows: TGTGCCAGCAGCATCATGGGACAGAGTGAAGCTTTCTTT.

This chain joins TRBV6-1 and TRBJ2-1; D might be TRBD1 (6 bases). The CDR3 contains 13 residues. In germline, CDR1 is MNHNS, CDR2 SASEGT. Trimming shortened V by 6 bases and J by 4 bases, and 10 bases separated the two germline ends. CDR3 residues: CASSKQGYNEQFF. The CDR3 region has the DNA TGTGCCAGCAGCAAACAGGGATACAATGAGCAGTTCTTC.

The sample holds a few counts of this clonotype. V is TRBV5-4 and J is TRBJ1-2, with D possibly matching TRBD1 (5 bases). Germline CDR1 is SGHNT and CDR2 is YYREEE (reference sequence). V lost 2 bases, J lost 6 bases, and 17 bases lay in between. The CDR3 consists of 15 residues. The CDR3 sequence: CASSLPGTGTNGYTF. The DNA for the CDR3 is TGTGCCAGCAGCTTACCGGGGACCGGGACCAATGGCTACACCTTC.

The table lists this clonotype with many counts. DNA of the CDR3: TGTGCCAGCAGCGAAACCGGCTCCTACAATGAGCAGTTCTTC. This gives the protein CASSETGSYNEQFF. The chain recombines TRBV25-1 with TRBJ2-1; no firm D call. V lost 6 bases to trimming and J lost 0 bases, with 9 bases between them. CDR1 is MGHDK, CDR2 SYGVNS, per germline. The CDR3 has 14 residues.

The CDR3 bases are TGCAGTGCTAGAGAATCAGGCAGGGGGTATCAGCCCCAGCATTTT. Translation gives CSARESGRGYQPQHF. The chain is built from TRBV20-1 and TRBJ1-5, with TRBD1 identical over 7 bases. The CDR3 runs 15 residues. Per the germline V gene, CDR1 is DFQATT and CDR2 is SNEGSKA (reference sequence). Trimming cost V 0 bases and J 5 bases; bases outside gene matches: 7.

CDR3 sequence reads: CASSPSGGSDTQYF. The CDR3 bases are TGTGCCAGCAGCCCTAGCGGGGGGTCGGATACGCAGTATTTT. The chain combines TRBV4-2 with TRBJ2-3, with 11 bases matching TRBD2. The CDR3 contains 14 residues. V was pared by 4 bases and J by 6 bases, with 3 bases of the junction left unmatched. Germline CDR1 LGHNA, CDR2 YNFKEQ.

J is TRBJ1-5 and V is TRBV7-8; 9 nucleotides line up with TRBD1. CDR3 size: 16 residues. With V trimmed by 1 base and J by 6 bases, 7 bases remained unmatched. The germline V gene encodes CDR1 SGHVS and CDR2 FQNEAQ. In nucleotides, the CDR3 is TGTGCCAGCAGCTTAGTAACAGGGGGCTTCGGTCAGCCCCAGCATTTT. Its translation is CASSLVTGGFGQPQHF.

This clonotype was seen a handful of times. The chain is built from TRBV30 and TRBJ1-1, with unresolved D. The V and J ends lost 5 bases and 5 bases respectively, with 18 bases between them. Germline V gene lookup returns CDR1 GTSNPN and CDR2 SVGIG (reference sequence). The CDR3 consists of 14 residues. The CDR3 region has the DNA TGTGCCTGGCGACCCGTCGGGCCCGTAACTGAAGCTTTCTTT. Translation: CAWRPVGPVTEAFF.

This chain joins TRBV14 and TRBJ2-1, with TRBD2 identical over 13 bases. After removal of 3 bases from V and 8 bases from J, the junction contained 10 bases not matched to a gene. Per the germline V gene, CDR1 is SGHDN and CDR2 is FVKESK. This CDR3 is built from 17 residues. CDR3 DNA: TGTGCCAGCAGCCATGGGGGACTAGCGGGGTCTGGGTATGAGCAGTTCTTC. Residues: CASSHGGLAGSGYEQFF.